The 5 T cell receptor beta chains listed next were all sequenced from one sample in a study of cytomegalovirus exposure and HLA in healthy donors. In the PCR, 60 Vbeta and 13 Jbeta primers were used. Using immunoSEQ multiplex PCR, the repertoire was profiled, and TCRdb retains in-frame clones only, with some absent. The sample lists 180,000 or so clones; roughly 8.7% were seen once. Sequencing was carried out using PBMCs. The source is a woman in her thirties in good health and CMV-seropositive.

Note on this clone: Sequence at one end of the junction differs from germline and may be a read error. Other DNA sequences in this sample translate to the same CDR3. The chain couples TRBV5-6 to TRBJ2-7, with D unresolved. The CDR3 is 11 residues long. Germline V lookup: CDR1 SGHDT, CDR2 YYEEEE. The CDR3 spells CASSSYYEQYF. Here the CDR3 DNA reads TGCGCCAGCAGCTCCTACTACGAGCAGTACTTC.

This chain links TRBV2 with TRBJ2-7; TRBD2 aligns across 7 bases. The ends lost 6 bases at V and 2 bases at J; junction bases unmatched: 19. The CDR3 contains 18 residues. The germline CDR1 and CDR2 sequences are SNHLY and FYNNEI. The CDR3 DNA is TGTGCCAGCAGGGGATCCGGTTTTAGGAGCGGGATTGCCTACGAGCAGTACTTC. Encoded protein: CASRGSGFRSGIAYEQYF. Looking up the rest from reference TRBV2 and TRBJ2-7 gives the full variable domain: EPEVTQTPSHQVTQMGQEVILRCVPISNHLYFYWYRQILGQKVEFLVSFYNNEISEKSEIFDDQFSVERPDGSNFTLKIRSTKLEDSAMYFCASRGSGFRSGIAYEQYFGPGTRLTVT.

The chain carries TRBV2 and TRBJ1-1; possible D gene TRBD1, 5 bases. This CDR3 has 14 amino acids. Germline loops: CDR1 SNHLY, CDR2 FYNNEI. Trimming stripped 4 bases from V and 0 bases from J, with 9 bases between. CDR3 loop: CASSGGGLNTEAFF. The CDR3 coding sequence is TGTGCCAGCAGTGGGGGGGGATTGAACACTGAAGCTTTCTTT.

The chain joins TRBV5-6 to TRBJ2-5, with 9 nucleotides matching TRBD2. Germline loops: CDR1 SGHDT, CDR2 YYEEEE. The CDR3 totals 16 residues. V was clipped by 0 bases and J by 4 bases; unmatched bases: 7. CDR3 DNA sequence: TGTGCCAGCAGCTTGGTGGTAGCGGGAGCCCGAGAGACCCAGTACTTC. This codes for CASSLVVAGARETQYF.

This clone showed up just a few times. This chain joins TRBV18 and TRBJ1-1; D gene ambiguous. CDR1 is KGHSH and CDR2 is LQKENI in the germline V gene. This CDR3 comprises 14 residues. The V gene lost 6 bases and the J gene lost 1 base, with 12 bases spanning the gap. The CDR3 region has the DNA TGTGCCAGCTCCCCCTCACAGAGGAACACTGAAGCTTTCTTT. As protein: CASSPSQRNTEAFF.